This record covers a single TCR beta chain. It lacks a known antigen. Per-nucleotide qualities are absent, and no much larger clonotype sits a single base away. The immunoSEQ Assay, a bias-controlled multiplex PCR, was used to amplify TCRbeta CDR3 regions from genomic DNA. Per the source publication's procedure: The number of nucleated cells in each sample was estimated by amplification of reference gene primers within the assay. To quantify the absolute abundance of each unique TCRbeta CDR3 rearrangement, sequence reads were collapsed and filtered. For each sample, productive Simpson clonality was calculated by taking the square root of Simpson's diversity index across productive rearrangements. The source is immuneACCESS, and TCRdb retained only in-frame sequences with V and J called. Part of the clones is not carried over; for the studies checked, unresolved V genes explain less than half of this, and the remainder is unexplained. The V and J calls and clone size come from that table; D and trimming were worked out from the DNA. The sample table contains approximately 160,000 clones; only one count was recorded for 70% to 90% of them. More than 7.5% of the sample belongs to the ten largest clones.

A second Seattle source provided samples from volunteer blood donors who had recovered from COVID-19. Each collaborating institution followed its own protocols to collect whole blood in K2EDTA tubes. Collaborator samples were shipped for TCRbeta analysis as frozen whole blood, isolated PBMCs, or DNA extracted from either sample type. This sample was taken from a study of blood T cell repertoires in COVID-19 (dated by TCRdb to about 2020). With respect to the entire study: Samples from collaborators originated in the United States, Italy and Spain and spanned both the acute and convalescent phases of COVID-19. The repertoires were released in a freely available public database intended as a resource for research on the immune response to SARS-CoV-2. The dataset comprised deeply sampled blood TCRbeta repertoires from subjects exposed to, actively infected with, or recovered from COVID-19. The material from the prospective study consisted of cDNA or gDNA derived from T cells, B-cell-depleted T cells, or PBMCs. Sample metadata almost always included a de-identified subject ID, COVID-19 status, age in years and sex. Where available, HLA class I and class II types were taken from metadata supplied by the sample provider and were not determined by assay-based typing. The samples were drawn from the first 160 participants of the ongoing ImmuneRACE study and from over 950 subjects provided by 6 global collaborators. The full study reports these points: The amount of clinical and demographic metadata varied by source and participant and was provided uncurated.

The specimen was peripheral blood. The clonotype originates from a man aged 35 to 55 who had recovered from COVID-19.

The CDR3 region reads CASSNREGYTDTQYF. The nucleotide sequence is TGTGCCAGTAGTAACCGCGAGGGTTATACAGATACGCAGTATTTT. The chain is assembled from TRBV19 and TRBJ2-3; the D gene is possibly TRBD2, with 5 bases matching. Reading from cysteine to phenylalanine, the CDR3 counts 15 amino acids. The kept DNA is CDR3 alone, 45 bases in frame from the first base. The V and J ends are trimmed by 4 bases and 3 bases, leaving 14 bases between them. The germline V gene (reference sequence) yields LNHDA for CDR1 and SQIVND for CDR2. With the portions outside the CDR3 filled from the reference TRBV19 and TRBJ2-3 genes, the complete variable region becomes DGGITQSPKYLFRKEGQNVTLSCEQNLNHDAMYWYRQDPGQGLRLIYYSQIVNDFQKGDIAEGYSVSREKKESFPLTVTSAQKNPTAFYLCASSNREGYTDTQYFGPGTRLTVL.